What follows are 16 T cell receptor beta chains derived from one specimen sequenced in a study of T cell responses to AZD1222 COVID-19 vaccine. Clones were read by immunoSEQ multiplex PCR, and TCRdb kept only the in-frame ones, dropping some. The repertoire includes roughly 130,000 clones, roughly 89% of them detected once, and about 7.5% sits in the top ten. Sequencing used peripheral blood, obtained 28 days after the second dose of the MenACWY control vaccine. All receptors derive from an adult who received the MenACWY meningococcal vaccine as a control.

This clone was detected only a few times. The V and J genes are TRBV6-5 and TRBJ1-1, with D uncertain. This CDR3 has 14 residues. The V end lost 2 bases, the J end lost 1 base, and 8 bases lay between the germline ends. CDR1 and CDR2 (germline): MNHEY, SVGAGI. CDR3 in amino acids: CASSYRDENTEAFF. The CDR3 coding sequence is TGTGCCAGCAGTTACCGTGACGAGAACACTGAAGCTTTCTTT.

V gene TRBV7-9 combines with J gene TRBJ1-4; 8 bases align to TRBD1. V shed 1 base and J 7 bases; nucleotides not matched to a gene: 2. CDR3 length: 14 amino acids. Germline CDR1 and CDR2: SEHNR and FQNEAQ (reference sequence). The CDR3 is CASSLVGTGEKLFF. The CDR3 region has the DNA TGTGCCAGCAGCTTAGTTGGGACAGGTGAAAAACTGTTTTTT.

The V call is TRBV7-9, the J call TRBJ2-1; D gene ambiguous. The germline gives CDR1 SEHNR, CDR2 FQNEAQ (reference sequence). There are 13 residues in the CDR3. Trimming removed 4 bases at V and 6 bases at J, with 10 bases between. DNA for the CDR3: TGTGCCAGCAGCTCGGTGAACACCAATGAGCAGTTCTTC. Protein product: CASSSVNTNEQFF.

This chain connects TRBV6-5 to TRBJ1-1; 8 nucleotides align to TRBD1. CDR3 length: 16 amino acids. V dropped 2 bases and J dropped 3; count of bases not matched to a gene: 8. Germline CDR1 reads MNHEY; CDR2 reads SVGAGI. CDR3 loop: CASSYVQGGPDTEAFF. The CDR3 bases are TGTGCCAGCAGTTACGTACAGGGGGGCCCGGACACTGAAGCTTTCTTT.

The chain is built from TRBV6-5 and TRBJ1-4, with a weak D call TRBD1 (6 bases). V lost 6 bases to trimming and J lost 10 bases, with 18 bases between them. Germline values: CDR1 MNHEY, CDR2 SVGAGI. The CDR3 sequence is 14 residues long. For the CDR3, the DNA is TGTGCCAGCAGCGCAGGGGTTGAGGGGGGAAAACTGTTTTTT. Encoded protein: CASSAGVEGGKLFF.

The chain links TRBV2 to TRBJ2-7; tentative D call: TRBD1 (6 bases). Trimming took off 4 bases at V and 3 bases at J, with 10 bases between the two ends. This CDR3 has 13 amino acids. Germline CDR1 and CDR2: SNHLY and FYNNEI. CDR3 sequence (DNA): TGTGCCAGCAGTGCAGGGGAACTCTACGAGCAGTACTTC. Encoded protein: CASSAGELYEQYF. Using reference TRBV2 and TRBJ2-7 for the parts outside the CDR3, the full variable domain is EPEVTQTPSHQVTQMGQEVILRCVPISNHLYFYWYRQILGQKVEFLVSFYNNEISEKSEIFDDQFSVERPDGSNFTLKIRSTKLEDSAMYFCASSAGELYEQYFGPGTRLTVT.

The CDR3 spells CASSYLSGSRNEQFF. In DNA, the CDR3 is TGTGCCAGCAGTTACCTTAGCGGGAGCCGCAATGAGCAGTTCTTC. The genes are TRBV6-2 or TRBV6-3 and TRBJ2-1; 9 nucleotides line up with TRBD2. V shed 2 bases and J 6 bases; nucleotides not matched to a gene: 5. Germline CDR1 MNHEY, CDR2 SVGEGT. The CDR3 length is 15 residues.

J is TRBJ2-1 and V is TRBV7-3; D ambiguous. Trimming removed 4 bases from V and 0 bases from J, with 19 bases in between. This CDR3 contains 18 residues. Germline V gene lookup returns CDR1 SGHTA and CDR2 FQGTGA. The CDR3, as DNA: TGTGCCAGCAGCTATCGCCCAATGGGCGGTCCCTCCTACAATGAGCAGTTCTTC. Encoded protein: CASSYRPMGGPSYNEQFF.

V is TRBV28 and J is TRBJ2-7; 11 bases match TRBD1. Trimming removed 6 bases from V and 2 bases from J; junction bases left unmatched: 3. The germline CDR1 and CDR2 sequences are MDHEN and SYDVKM. This CDR3 has 14 residues. The CDR3 spells CASRGQGGTYEQYF. The CDR3 DNA sequence: TGTGCCAGCAGGGGACAGGGGGGGACCTACGAGCAGTACTTC.

V usage is TRBV27 and J usage is TRBJ2-5, with D possibly TRBD1 on 5 matching bases. The V and J ends lost 11 bases and 4 bases respectively, with 11 bases between them. This CDR3 is built from 11 residues. The V gene's germline CDR1 is MNHEY and CDR2 SMNVEV (reference sequence). CDR3 DNA: TGTGCCTTGGGGCAGTCAGAGACCCAGTACTTC. It yields the protein CALGQSETQYF.

In its sample, this clone was seen once. The chain combines TRBV4-3 with TRBJ2-1; TRBD2 agrees at 11 bases. Germline V gene data show CDR1 as LGHNA and CDR2 as YSLEER. Trimming at V came to 2 bases and at J to 4 bases, leaving 7 bases not matched to a gene. The CDR3 runs 17 residues. The CDR3 DNA sequence: TGCGCCAGCAGCCAACTAGGGACTAGCGGAGGTTACAATGAGCAGTTCTTC. Its translation is CASSQLGTSGGYNEQFF.

The V gene is TRBV11-2, the J gene TRBJ1-6; a weak D match, TRBD1 (6 bases). V was pared by 5 bases and J by 8 bases, with 13 bases between. Germline V gene data show CDR1 as SGHAT and CDR2 as FQNNGV. This CDR3 region has 14 residues. The CDR3 reads CASSTMTGDSPLHF. CDR3 DNA sequence: TGTGCCAGCAGCACTATGACAGGCGATTCACCCCTCCACTTT.

V gene TRBV7-2 combines with J gene TRBJ2-1; TRBD1 is a possible D gene (6 bases). Looked up from germline, CDR1 is SGHTA and CDR2 is FQGNSA. Trimming shortened V by 5 bases and J by 0 bases, and 11 bases separated the two germline ends. This CDR3 contains 15 residues. This CDR3 is CASSPTGNSYNEQFF. DNA for the CDR3: TGTGCCAGCAGCCCGACAGGAAACTCCTACAATGAGCAGTTCTTC.

The chain is built from TRBV9 and TRBJ1-5; 7 bases match TRBD1. Unmatched junction bases numbered 6, after V lost 3 bases and J lost 3 bases. Per germline, CDR1 SGDLS and CDR2 YYNGEE. The CDR3 is made up of 15 amino acids. The CDR3 loop is CASSATGDPNQPQHF. CDR3 nucleotide sequence: TGTGCCAGCAGCGCCACAGGGGATCCCAATCAGCCCCAGCATTTT.

The chain joins TRBV28 to TRBJ2-3; D is possibly TRBD2 (5 bases). V lost 7 bases and J 2 bases, leaving 10 bases between the germline ends. The CDR3 length is 13 residues. Per germline, CDR1 MDHEN and CDR2 SYDVKM. CDR3: CASIEGNTDTQYF. The CDR3 nucleotides read TGTGCCAGCATAGAGGGAAACACAGATACGCAGTATTTT. Full variable domain (remainder filled in from reference TRBV28 and TRBJ2-3): DVKVTQSSRYLVKRTGEKVFLECVQDMDHENMFWYRQDPGLGLRLIYFSYDVKMKEKGDIPEGYSVSREKKERFSLILESASTNQTSMYLCASIEGNTDTQYFGPGTRLTVL.

This clone is a singleton in its sample. The chain has TRBV12-1 and TRBJ2-1; the D call in the table, TRBD2, was not verified against the DNA. TRBV12-1 is labeled a pseudogene. The CDR3 consists of 17 residues. The CDR3 loop reads CASSFEWRRSSYNEQFF. CDR3 nucleotides: TGTGCCAGCAGCTTTGAGTGGCGGAGAAGCTCCTACAATGAGCAGTTCTTC.